What follows are 24 T cell receptor beta chains derived from one specimen sequenced in a study of beta chain features in type 1 diabetes. Every bit of the isolated RNA underwent reverse transcription, so sequencing read expressed TCRB transcripts. Clones were read by immunoSEQ multiplex PCR, and TCRdb kept only the in-frame ones, dropping some. The sample yields some 410,000 clones, roughly an eighth seen once. The sequencing sample was made of naive CD4+ T cells from blood. Receptors were obtained from a woman aged 18-35 years in good health.

This sequence joins TRBV5-6 and TRBJ1-1, with D uncertain. The CDR3 sequence is 14 residues long. Germline CDR1 reads SGHDT; CDR2 reads YYEEEE. Trimming pared 1 base from V and 5 bases from J, leaving 12 bases between. CDR3 DNA: TGTGCCAGCAGCTTGAGGGTAGGTGGGACTGAAGCTTTCTTT. It codes for CASSLRVGGTEAFF.

This clone was detected only a few times. The chain uses TRBV9 and TRBJ2-2, with D possibly TRBD2 on 5 matching bases. Germline V gene lookup returns CDR1 SGDLS and CDR2 YYNGEE. The CDR3 contains 16 residues. Trimming cost V 1 base and J 1 base, with 11 bases left between them. This CDR3 reads CASSVSGRRNTGELFF. The CDR3 coding sequence is TGTGCCAGCAGCGTAAGCGGACGGAGGAACACCGGGGAGCTGTTTTTT.

The V gene is TRBV19, the J gene TRBJ2-7, with D possibly being TRBD1 (5 bases). The length of the CDR3 is 14 residues. Germline V gene sequence: CDR1 LNHDA, CDR2 SQIVND (reference sequence). V lost 6 bases and J 5 bases, leaving 17 bases between the germline ends. In nucleotides, the CDR3 is TGTGCCAGTAGCCGAAGACAGCCTGCCCACGAGCAGTACTTC. It encodes CASSRRQPAHEQYF.

This clone was detected only a few times. The V call is TRBV6-6, the J call TRBJ2-7, with D tentatively TRBD1 (6 bases). V lost 9 bases, J lost 6 bases, and 12 bases lay in between. There are 11 residues in the CDR3. Germline V gives CDR1 MNHNY, CDR2 SVGAGI (reference sequence). Here the CDR3 DNA reads TGTGCCAGTGGCAGGGGCCTCGAGCAGTACTTC. It codes for CASGRGLEQYF.

In this sample, this clone turned up many times. The chain links TRBV7-2 to TRBJ2-3; 7 nucleotides match TRBD2. Germline trimming cut 5 bases from V and 2 bases from J; bases unmatched to any gene: 10. CDR3 size: 16 residues. The germline V gene has CDR1 SGHTA and CDR2 FQGNSA. CDR3 DNA: TGTGCCAGCAGCGCCGTAGCGGGCACCCTCACAGATACGCAGTATTTT. This gives the protein CASSAVAGTLTDTQYF. Full variable domain (remainder filled in from reference TRBV7-2 and TRBJ2-3): GAGVSQSPSNKVTEKGKDVELRCDPISGHTALYWYRQSLGQGLEFLIYFQGNSAPDKSGLPSDRFSAERTGGSVSTLTIQRTQQEDSAVYLCASSAVAGTLTDTQYFGPGTRLTVL.

This chain connects TRBV9 to TRBJ2-3; TRBD2 aligns across 7 bases. This CDR3 has 15 amino acids. From germline, CDR1 is SGDLS and CDR2 YYNGEE. J lost 4 bases, V lost 3 bases, and 8 bases had no gene match. In DNA form, the CDR3 reads TGTGCCAGCAGCGCAATAGCGGGTCCGGCAGATACGCAGTATTTT. It encodes CASSAIAGPADTQYF. Supplemented by reference TRBV9 and TRBJ2-3, the full variable domain reads DSGVTQTPKHLITATGQRVTLRCSPRSGDLSVYWYQQSLDQGLQFLIQYYNGEERAKGNILERFSAQQFPDLHSELNLSSLELGDSALYFCASSAIAGPADTQYFGPGTRLTVL.

The rearrangement joins TRBV9 to TRBJ2-5, with no clear D. Germline CDR1 is SGDLS and CDR2 is YYNGEE. V lost 4 bases to trimming and J lost 4 bases, with 17 bases between them. This CDR3 contains 15 residues. DNA for the CDR3: TGTGCCAGCAGCCCCCGGGCCCCTTCCGGAGAGACCCAGTACTTC. It codes for CASSPRAPSGETQYF.

The CDR3 nucleotides are TGTGCCAGCAGACGAACAGGGATTCATGAGCAGTTCTTC. It yields the protein CASRRTGIHEQFF. The V gene is TRBV6-1, the J gene TRBJ2-1; possibly TRBD1 for D (6 bases). CDR3 length: 13 amino acids. Germline V gene data show CDR1 as MNHNS and CDR2 as SASEGT. Trimming left V 6 bases short and J 8 bases short, with 14 bases between.

The chain employs TRBV11-3 and TRBJ2-3; D possibly matches TRBD1 or TRBD2 (5 bases each). Germline CDR1 SGHNT, CDR2 YENEEA. This CDR3 is 15 amino acids long. V was shortened by 5 bases and J by 0 bases, with 12 bases between the two germline ends. CDR3 sequence reads: CASSQGTGSTDTQYF. The CDR3 nucleotides are TGTGCCAGCAGCCAAGGGACGGGGAGCACAGATACGCAGTATTTT.

This clone has a handful of counts. The V gene is TRBV2, the J gene TRBJ1-5; D gene uncertain. Trimming left V 3 bases short and J 1 base short, with 7 bases between. CDR3 length: 14 amino acids. Germline V gene lookup returns CDR1 SNHLY and CDR2 FYNNEI. The CDR3 region is CASSDVVSNQPQHF. Here the CDR3 DNA reads TGTGCCAGCAGTGATGTAGTAAGCAATCAGCCCCAGCATTTT.

Points on this clone: Distinct nucleotide sequences in the sample also encode this CDR3. The rearrangement links TRBV30 to TRBJ2-1, with D possibly TRBD1 on 6 matching bases. The CDR3 has 15 residues. Germline CDR1 reads GTSNPN; CDR2 reads SVGIG (reference sequence). V shed 3 bases and J shed 4 bases, with 16 bases lying between them. In nucleotides, the CDR3 is TGTGCCTGGAGACGCTACCAGGGGTATTACAATGAGCAGTTCTTC. Encoded protein: CAWRRYQGYYNEQFF.

There are a few counts of this clone. Other DNA sequences of this sample code for an identical CDR3. The V gene is TRBV9, the J gene TRBJ2-3, with D hard to call. In germline, CDR1 is SGDLS, CDR2 YYNGEE. The CDR3 runs to 15 residues. Trimming cost V 0 bases and J 3 bases, with 11 bases left between them. Here the CDR3 DNA reads TGTGCCAGCAGCGTAGGAACGGTTCGGACAGATACGCAGTATTTT. Its translation is CASSVGTVRTDTQYF.

This clone appeared a few times. The J gene is TRBJ1-2, the V gene TRBV7-9, with 8 bases lining up with TRBD1. The germline V gene encodes CDR1 SEHNR and CDR2 FQNEAQ (reference sequence). This CDR3 has 14 amino acids. V dropped 5 bases and J dropped 4; count of bases not matched to a gene: 6. The CDR3 loop reads CASSPIGTGYGYTF. CDR3 bases: TGTGCCAGCAGCCCGATAGGGACAGGCTATGGCTACACCTTC. The whole variable domain, remainder taken from reference TRBV7-9 and TRBJ1-2, is DTGVSQNPRHKITKRGQNVTFRCDPISEHNRLYWYRQTLGQGPEFLTYFQNEAQLEKSRLLSDRFSAERPKGSFSTLEIQRTEQGDSAMYLCASSPIGTGYGYTFGSGTRLTVV.

This clone has a handful of counts. V usage is TRBV19 and J usage is TRBJ2-7, with a possible D match to TRBD1 (6 bases). Germline CDR1 LNHDA, CDR2 SQIVND (reference sequence). The CDR3 has 13 residues. Trimming cost V 6 bases and J 4 bases, with 13 bases left between them. This CDR3 reads CASRQGKSYEQYF. In nucleotides, the CDR3 is TGTGCCAGTAGACAGGGAAAGTCGTACGAGCAGTACTTC.

In this sample, this clone turned up a few times. J is TRBJ2-1 and V is TRBV9; 8 bases match TRBD1. This CDR3 contains 14 residues. The germline gives CDR1 SGDLS, CDR2 YYNGEE. Unmatched junction bases numbered 4, after V lost 4 bases and J lost 4 bases. The CDR3, as DNA: TGTGCCAGCAGCTCACGGACAGGGTACAATGAGCAGTTCTTC. Protein sequence: CASSSRTGYNEQFF.

The table lists this clone with a few counts. The chain joins TRBV7-2 to TRBJ2-1; 7 bases are shared with TRBD2. Germline CDR1 is SGHTA and CDR2 is FQGNSA. With 5 bases clipped from V and 7 bases from J, the junction kept 8 bases outside the gene matches. The CDR3 has 14 residues. The CDR3 DNA reads TGTGCCAGCAGCCCCACACGGCGGGAGAATGAGCAGTTCTTC. Translating it yields CASSPTRRENEQFF.

V and J are TRBV15 and TRBJ2-5; 8 bases agree with TRBD2. The germline gives CDR1 LNHNV, CDR2 YYDKDF (reference sequence). CDR3 length: 14 amino acids. V trimming: 3 bases; J trimming: 10 bases; junction bases outside the gene matches: 10. CDR3 in amino acids: CATSSRGGRGDQYF. In nucleotides, the CDR3 is TGTGCCACCAGCAGCCGGGGGGGAAGGGGCGACCAGTACTTC.

J is TRBJ2-3 and V is TRBV20-1; tentatively, D is TRBD1 or TRBD2 (6 bases each). This CDR3 is 11 amino acids long. Per germline, CDR1 DFQATT and CDR2 SNEGSKA (reference sequence). V dropped 1 base and J dropped 8 bases, with 7 bases sitting between them. The CDR3 region is CSARGGATQYF. CDR3 sequence (DNA): TGCAGTGCTAGAGGGGGGGCTACGCAGTATTTT.

This clone was counted only a few times. The rearrangement links TRBV19 to TRBJ2-5, with TRBD1 matching over 8 bases. The CDR3 loop spans 16 amino acids. The V gene's germline CDR1 is LNHDA and CDR2 SQIVND (reference sequence). J gave up 1 base and V 5 bases, and 9 bases lay outside the gene matches. The CDR3 coding sequence is TGTGCCAGTAGTCCGGGGACAGGAAGTTTCCAAGAGACCCAGTACTTC. Amino acid sequence: CASSPGTGSFQETQYF.

In DNA form, the CDR3 reads TGTGCCAGCAGCTTACAGCCGGGTCCCTACGAGCAGTACTTC. Its protein product is CASSLQPGPYEQYF. V gene TRBV7-2 combines with J gene TRBJ2-7; no clear D gene. V was trimmed by 2 bases and J by 2 bases, leaving 10 bases between them. Germline V gene sequence: CDR1 SGHTA, CDR2 FQGNSA. The CDR3 runs 14 residues.

The chain is built from TRBV7-2 and TRBJ2-1; TRBD1 aligns across 7 bases. The CDR3 is 16 amino acids. With 0 bases clipped from V and 11 bases from J, the junction kept 13 bases outside the gene matches. Germline V gives CDR1 SGHTA, CDR2 FQGNSA. The CDR3 DNA follows: TGTGCCAGCAGCTTAGCACGGACGGTTGACAGGGACCAGCAGTTCTTC. Its translation is CASSLARTVDRDQQFF.

This clone has a handful of counts. This sequence joins TRBV18 and TRBJ2-1; TRBD2 aligns across 10 bases. Germline assignment: CDR1 KGHSH and CDR2 LQKENI. CDR3 length: 15 residues. Trimming removed 3 bases from V and 10 bases from J; junction bases left unmatched: 9. CDR3: CASSPSSGRVKEQFF. In nucleotides, the CDR3 is TGTGCCAGCTCACCCTCCAGCGGGAGGGTTAAGGAGCAGTTCTTC.

This clone was counted a few times. The rearrangement joins TRBV29-1 to TRBJ2-7; 7 nucleotides agree with TRBD1. CDR3 size: 12 residues. V dropped 5 bases and J dropped 2; count of bases not matched to a gene: 3. Germline V gene sequence: CDR1 SQVTM, CDR2 ANQGSEA. The CDR3 sequence is CSVQGVAYEQYF. Here the CDR3 DNA reads TGCAGCGTTCAGGGGGTGGCCTACGAGCAGTACTTC.

The chain has TRBV2 and TRBJ2-7; TRBD2 might be the D (7 bases). The V end lost 7 bases, the J end lost 6 bases, and 13 bases lay between the germline ends. Germline CDR1 is SNHLY and CDR2 is FYNNEI. The CDR3 length is 12 residues. The CDR3 loop reads CASTLGGGEQYF. In DNA, the CDR3 is TGTGCCAGCACTTTGGGAGGGGGCGAGCAGTACTTC.